This paragraph reports one T cell receptor (beta chain). What it recognizes is unknown. V lost 3 bases and J 3 bases, leaving 23 bases between the germline ends. The CDR3 totals 18 residues. Germline CDR1 reads LNHDA; CDR2 reads SQIVND (reference sequence). The data are from a study of Ad26.COV2.S vaccination and SARS-CoV-2 variants. Overall study context: In the study, Ad26.COV2.S was injected intramuscularly once, or twice 56 days apart. Regarding the study as a whole: Reportedly, spike-specific CD8+ and CD4+ T cell responses achieved substantial breadth once vaccination had taken place. The study found higher spike-specific TCR breadth in vaccine than placebo recipients.

Treatment noted: around 19 received Ad26.COV2.S at low or high dose, single or two shots; several received placebo; per-sample allocation not given. It was on day 63 after the first vaccine or placebo injection that samples were taken. An Ad26 vector was used to express Wuhan-strain SARS-CoV-2 spike as the vaccine. Generated by immunoSEQ multiplex PCR, the TCRdb table keeps only in-frame clones and is missing some. The sample holds some 330,000 clones, roughly 90% seen once. The sample consisted of peripheral blood, taken in a trial of Ad26.COV2.S vaccine versus placebo. The V gene is TRBV19, the J gene TRBJ1-1; perhaps TRBD1 as D (6 bases). This sequence originates from a person aged 18 to 65 who received the Ad26.COV2.S COVID-19 vaccine or a placebo. DNA of the CDR3: TGTGCCAGTAGTATCTACCGGGACATGGAAGGCAGGGACACTGAAGCTTTCTTT. It codes for CASSIYRDMEGRDTEAFF.